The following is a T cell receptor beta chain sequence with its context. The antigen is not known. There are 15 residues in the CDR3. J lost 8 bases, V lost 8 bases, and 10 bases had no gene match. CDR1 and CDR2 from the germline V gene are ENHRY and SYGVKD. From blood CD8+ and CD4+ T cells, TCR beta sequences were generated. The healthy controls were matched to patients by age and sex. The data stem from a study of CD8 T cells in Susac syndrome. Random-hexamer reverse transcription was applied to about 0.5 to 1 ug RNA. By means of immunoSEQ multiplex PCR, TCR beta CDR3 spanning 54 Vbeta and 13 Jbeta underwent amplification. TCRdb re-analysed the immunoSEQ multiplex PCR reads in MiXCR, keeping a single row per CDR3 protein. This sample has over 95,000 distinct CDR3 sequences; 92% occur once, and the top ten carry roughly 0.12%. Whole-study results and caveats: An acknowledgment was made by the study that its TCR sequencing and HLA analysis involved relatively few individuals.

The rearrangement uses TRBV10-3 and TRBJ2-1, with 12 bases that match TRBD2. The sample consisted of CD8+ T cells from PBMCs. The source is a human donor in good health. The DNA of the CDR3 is TGTGCCATCCGTCACCCGGCTAGCGGGAGGGATGAGCAGTTCTTC. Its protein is CAIRHPASGRDEQFF.